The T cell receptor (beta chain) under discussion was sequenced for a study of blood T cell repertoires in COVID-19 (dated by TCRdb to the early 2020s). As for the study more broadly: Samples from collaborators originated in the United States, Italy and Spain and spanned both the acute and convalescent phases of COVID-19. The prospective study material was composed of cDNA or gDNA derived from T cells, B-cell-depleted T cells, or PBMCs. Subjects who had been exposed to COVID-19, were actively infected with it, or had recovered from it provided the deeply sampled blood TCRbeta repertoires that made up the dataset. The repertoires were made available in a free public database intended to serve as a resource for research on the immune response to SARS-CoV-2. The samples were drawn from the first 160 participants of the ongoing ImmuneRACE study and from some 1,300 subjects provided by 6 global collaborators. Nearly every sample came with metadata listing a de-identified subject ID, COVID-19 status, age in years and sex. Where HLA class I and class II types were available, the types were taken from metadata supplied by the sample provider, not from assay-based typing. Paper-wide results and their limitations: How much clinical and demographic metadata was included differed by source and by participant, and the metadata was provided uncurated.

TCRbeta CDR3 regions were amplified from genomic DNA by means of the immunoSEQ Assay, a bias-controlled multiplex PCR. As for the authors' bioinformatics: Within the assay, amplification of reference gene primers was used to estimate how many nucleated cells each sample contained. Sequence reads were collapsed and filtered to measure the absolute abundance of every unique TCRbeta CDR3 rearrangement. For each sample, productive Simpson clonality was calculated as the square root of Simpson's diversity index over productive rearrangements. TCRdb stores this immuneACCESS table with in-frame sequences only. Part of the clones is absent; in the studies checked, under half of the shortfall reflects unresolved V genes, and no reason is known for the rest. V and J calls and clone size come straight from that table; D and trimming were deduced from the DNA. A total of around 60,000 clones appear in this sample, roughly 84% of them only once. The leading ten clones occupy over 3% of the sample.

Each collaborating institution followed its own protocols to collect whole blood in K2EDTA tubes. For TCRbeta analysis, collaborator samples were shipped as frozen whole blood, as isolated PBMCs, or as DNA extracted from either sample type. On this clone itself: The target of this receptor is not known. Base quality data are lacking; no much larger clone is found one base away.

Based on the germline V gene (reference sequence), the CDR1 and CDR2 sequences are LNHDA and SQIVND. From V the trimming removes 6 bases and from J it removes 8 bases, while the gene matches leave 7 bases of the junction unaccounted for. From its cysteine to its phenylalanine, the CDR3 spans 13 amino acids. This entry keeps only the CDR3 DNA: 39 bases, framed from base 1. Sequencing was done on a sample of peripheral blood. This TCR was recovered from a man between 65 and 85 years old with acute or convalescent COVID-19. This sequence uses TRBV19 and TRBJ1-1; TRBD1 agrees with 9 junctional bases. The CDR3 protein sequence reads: CASRPSGTGEAFF. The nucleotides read TGTGCCAGTAGACCATCCGGGACAGGGGAAGCTTTCTTT.